The T cell receptor beta chain under discussion was sequenced for a study of CXCR3-negative and CXCR3-positive naive CD8 T cells. Whole-study findings and limits: Comparably high diversity was seen in both naive subsets, and much lower diversity in memory CD8+ cells. Whereas memory cells differed, naive CXCR3-negative and CXCR3-positive cells shared similar TRBV-TRBJ usage. The majority of assays used fresh PBMCs, and CXCR3 expression partially decreased after cryopreservation.

UMI-tagged TRB cDNA libraries were built via 5' RACE. TCRdb reprocessed the 5' RACE reads, with one entry per CDR3 protein and no DNA. In total, the table holds some 41,000 distinct CDR3 sequences. The CDR3 has 15 residues. Germline CDR1 and CDR2: DFQATT and SNEGSKA (reference sequence). With regard to this clonotype: Its cognate antigen is unknown.

This clonotype originated in a human donor in good health. Some clones in this sample may be carry-over from other donors' samples. Sequencing was carried out using naive CXCR3- CD8+ T cells from blood. The sample's subset: CD45RO-CCR7+CD27+CD95- naive CD8+ T cells lacking CXCR3 (TNR3-). The V and J genes are TRBV20-1 and TRBJ2-7; TCRdb returns TRBD1, unconfirmable since there is no DNA. CDR3 protein: CSARPRTGGAYEQYF.